Listed below are T cell receptor beta chains from one sample, sequenced in a study of patients and donors after allogeneic stem cell transplantation. A single record per CDR3 protein comes from TCRdb applying MiXCR to the RT-PCR reads. The sample consists of about 960,000 distinct CDR3 sequences, 15% to 20% of them appearing once. The material sequenced was blood, either unsorted or a sorted T cell fraction (not recorded which). The receptors come from a human donor who was either an allogeneic HSCT recipient or a stem cell or donor lymphocyte infusion donor (not recorded which). It is not recorded whose cells these are; they may come from a transplant donor. CDR3s include the opening cysteine and the closing phenylalanine or tryptophan. A D gene is named only where the DNA matches it firmly. Clone size, where shown, is once, few, many, or a class for clones that have expanded.

.	.	TRBV21-1	TRBJ1-1	TGTGCCAGCAGCAGCAACAAGAACACTGAAGCTTTCTTT	CASSSNKNTEAFF
few	.	TRBV7-9	TRBJ2-6	TGTGCCAGCAGCCAGCTGGTTGCTGGGGCCAACGTCCTGACTTTC	CASSQLVAGANVLTF
.	TRBD2	TRBV10-3	TRBJ2-1	TGTGCCAGCAGTGAGTGGACTAGCGGGGGGGCAATGGATGAGCAGTTCTTC	CASSEWTSGGAMDEQFF
.	.	TRBV11-2	TRBJ1-1	TGTGCCAGCAGCTTAGGGCGACGGTCTGAAGCTTTCTTT	CASSLGRRSEAFF
many	TRBD2	TRBV4-1	TRBJ2-1	TGCGCCAGCAGCCAAGAAGCGGGAGAGCAGTTCTTC	CASSQEAGEQFF
few	.	TRBV5-1	TRBJ2-7	TGCGCCAGCAGCCCGGGCCCCACTAACTACGAGCAGTACTTC	CASSPGPTNYEQYF
few	TRBD1	TRBV20-1	TRBJ2-6	TGCAGTGCTAGAAAGTCCGGGACAGTTAGCTCTGGGGCCAACGTCCTGACTTTC	CSARKSGTVSSGANVLTF
few	.	TRBV27	TRBJ2-7	TGTGCCAGCAGTTTCCTCGGGGGGCCTACCTACGAGCAGTACTTC	CASSFLGGPTYEQYF
many	.	TRBV5-1	TRBJ1-5	TGCGCCAGCAGCTTGACAGGGCCTCAGCCCCAGCATTTT	CASSLTGPQPQHF
.	TRBD2	TRBV5-5	TRBJ2-7	TGTGCCAGCAGCCCACCCCTCCGGACTAGTTCCCCCTACGAGCAGTACTTC	CASSPPLRTSSPYEQYF
few	.	TRBV4-1	TRBJ2-2	TGCGCCAGCAGCCAAGAGATAACACTCGGGGAGCTGTTTTTT	CASSQEITLGELFF
.	TRBD2	TRBV18	TRBJ2-7	TGTGCCAGCTCACCGGGGCAAGCGGGAGCTCTAGGCTACGAGCAGTACTTC	CASSPGQAGALGYEQYF
many	TRBD2	TRBV5-1	TRBJ2-3	TGCGCCAGCAGAGCGACTAGCGGGAGTGTGGATACGCAGTATTTT	CASRATSGSVDTQYF
few	.	TRBV29-1	TRBJ2-1	TGCAGCGTTGCACAGGGAGGGGCCTACAATGAGCAGTTCTTC	CSVAQGGAYNEQFF
few	TRBD1	TRBV28	TRBJ2-7	TGTGCCAGCCGTCCCGGGGACAGGGGGCGAAGCGAGCAGTACTTC	CASRPGDRGRSEQYF
.	.	TRBV25-1	TRBJ2-3	TGTGCCAGCAGTGAGGGGGCAGGGCGTCTGAGTACGCAGTATTTT	CASSEGAGRLSTQYF
few	TRBD2	TRBV10-3	TRBJ2-7	TGTGCCATCAGTGAAAAAGGCAGGGGCAATAGCGGGACCTACGAGCAGTACTTC	CAISEKGRGNSGTYEQYF
.	TRBD2	TRBV7-7	TRBJ2-1	TGTGCCAGCAGCTTGGGGGGGTTAGGCAATGAGCAGTTCTTC	CASSLGGLGNEQFF
few	.	TRBV10-3	TRBJ1-2	TGTGCCATCAGTGAGACCGGGACGGATTATGGCTACACCTTC	CAISETGTDYGYTF
.	.	TRBV5-6	TRBJ1-1	TGTGCCAGCAGCTTGGAACGGGGTTGGACTGAAGCTTTCTTT	CASSLERGWTEAFF
.	TRBD1	TRBV29-1	TRBJ2-7	TGCAGCGTAGTAGAGGGACAGGGGGTATACTACGAGCAGTACTTC	CSVVEGQGVYYEQYF
.	.	TRBV5-1	TRBJ1-6	TGCGCCAGCAGCACCTCCGCCACGGCCTCACCCCTCCACTTT	CASSTSATASPLHF
.	TRBD1	TRBV28	TRBJ2-7	TGTGCCAGCAGTTTCCCCGGACAGGGCCAGGACGAGCAGTACTTC	CASSFPGQGQDEQYF
few	TRBD1	TRBV25-1	TRBJ2-1	TGTGCCAGCAGTGATTCCGGGACAGGATTTGAGCAGTTCTTC	CASSDSGTGFEQFF
.	TRBD2	TRBV3-1	TRBJ2-7	TGTGCCAGCAGCCAAGATCTTGAACGAACTAGCGGGAGACGGAACGAGCAGTACTTC	CASSQDLERTSGRRNEQYF
many	.	TRBV12-3/TRBV12-4	TRBJ2-2	TGTGCCAGCAGCTTACGGCAGGGCAGCACCGGGGAGCTGTTTTTT	CASSLRQGSTGELFF
.	.	TRBV18	TRBJ2-7	TGTGCCAGCTCACCGGCGGGGTACCCCTACGAGCAGTACTTC	CASSPAGYPYEQYF
few	TRBD2	TRBV25-1	TRBJ2-7	TGTGCCAGCAGTGAATCGGGAGGGGGGGCCTACGAGCAGTACTTC	CASSESGGGAYEQYF
few	.	TRBV5-1	TRBJ2-7	TGCGCCAGCAGCTTAACTAGACCACCCTACGAGCAGTACTTC	CASSLTRPPYEQYF
few	TRBD1	TRBV20-1	TRBJ2-4	TGCAGAGGACAGGGGGGAAACATTCAGTACTTC	CRGQGGNIQYF
.	.	TRBV19	TRBJ2-1	TGTGCCAGTAGCATAAGTAACTCCTACAATGAGCAGTTCTTC	CASSISNSYNEQFF
.	.	TRBV9	TRBJ1-2	TGTGCCAGCAGCGCCTGGGGGATATATGGCTACACCTTC	CASSAWGIYGYTF
few	TRBD1	TRBV5-1	TRBJ2-5	TGCGCCAGCAGCCTCGGAAGAGGGACAGGGAGGATGGAGACCCAGTACTTC	CASSLGRGTGRMETQYF
.	TRBD1	TRBV12-3/TRBV12-4	TRBJ1-2	TGTGCCAGCAGTTCACAGGGGATTGATGGCTACACCTTC	CASSSQGIDGYTF
.	TRBD1	TRBV10-3	TRBJ2-4	TGTGCCATCAGTCCTCACCGGGACAGAAAAAACATTCAGTACTTC	CAISPHRDRKNIQYF
.	.	TRBV20-1	TRBJ2-2	TGCAGTGCTATCCCTGGCGGGTCCACCGGGGAGCTGTTTTTT	CSAIPGGSTGELFF
.	TRBD2	TRBV12-3/TRBV12-4	TRBJ2-5	TGTGCCAGCAGTTTAGCGCTAGCGGAAGTGTACCAAGAGACCCAGTACTTC	CASSLALAEVYQETQYF
few	TRBD1	TRBV10-3	TRBJ2-7	TGTGCCACACCTCCGGGACAGGGCTACGAGCAGTACTTC	CATPPGQGYEQYF
.	.	TRBV6-1	TRBJ2-7	TGTGCCAGCCTCCGGGACCAGAGGGACGAGCAGTACTTC	CASLRDQRDEQYF
.	.	TRBV5-1	TRBJ2-1	TGCGCCAGCAGCTGGGGCGGGGACTCCTACAATGAGCAGTTCTTC	CASSWGGDSYNEQFF
few	.	TRBV7-2	TRBJ2-1	TGTGCCAGCAGCTCCAGGGCCTGGGATGAGCAGTTCTTC	CASSSRAWDEQFF
once	.	TRBV20-1	TRBJ1-6	TGCAGTGCGATCCCCCCGGTGCAAGGGGCCTCGAATTCACCCCTCCACTTT	CSAIPPVQGASNSPLHF
.	.	TRBV7-3	TRBJ1-1	TGTGCCAGCAGCTTAAGTAGGGTACCGGCCCCCGAAGCTTTCTTT	CASSLSRVPAPEAFF
.	TRBD1	TRBV5-1	TRBJ1-2	TGCGCCAGCAGCTCTACCGGGACAGACTATGGCTACACCTTC	CASSSTGTDYGYTF
.	.	TRBV5-1	TRBJ2-7	TGCGCCAGCCGATCGACAAGTCCCTACGAGCAGTACTTC	CASRSTSPYEQYF
.	.	TRBV5-6	TRBJ2-2	TGTGCCAGCAGCCCAGATACGGACGTCTACACCGGGGAGCTGTTTTTT	CASSPDTDVYTGELFF
.	.	TRBV6-1	TRBJ2-1	TGTGCCAGCAGTGAAGCTTCCTTTTGGGGGCCCTCGTACAATGAGCAGTTCTTC	CASSEASFWGPSYNEQFF
few	TRBD1	TRBV4-3	TRBJ2-3	TGCGCCAGCAGCCACCGACCTCGGGACAGGGGAGCAGATACGCAGTATTTT	CASSHRPRDRGADTQYF
.	TRBD1	TRBV24-1	TRBJ2-1	TGTGCCACCAGCGTGGCGGGACAGGGTTACAATGAGCAGTTCTTC	CATSVAGQGYNEQFF
.	.	TRBV20-1	TRBJ2-1	TGCAGTGCTAGAGGCGGGCCCAGTGAGCAGTTCTTC	CSARGGPSEQFF
few	.	TRBV20-1	TRBJ2-2	TGCAGTGCTAGAGATGGCGCGGCCGCCCCGAACACCGGGGAGCTGTTTTTT	CSARDGAAAPNTGELFF
few	TRBD2	TRBV5-1	TRBJ2-3	TGCGCCAGCAGCTTGGAGACGGGGGGGCCAGATACGCAGTATTTT	CASSLETGGPDTQYF
.	.	TRBV7-7	TRBJ2-2	TGTGCCAGCAGCTTAGCTACGGGGGCCGTATCGGCCGGGGAGCTGTTTTTT	CASSLATGAVSAGELFF